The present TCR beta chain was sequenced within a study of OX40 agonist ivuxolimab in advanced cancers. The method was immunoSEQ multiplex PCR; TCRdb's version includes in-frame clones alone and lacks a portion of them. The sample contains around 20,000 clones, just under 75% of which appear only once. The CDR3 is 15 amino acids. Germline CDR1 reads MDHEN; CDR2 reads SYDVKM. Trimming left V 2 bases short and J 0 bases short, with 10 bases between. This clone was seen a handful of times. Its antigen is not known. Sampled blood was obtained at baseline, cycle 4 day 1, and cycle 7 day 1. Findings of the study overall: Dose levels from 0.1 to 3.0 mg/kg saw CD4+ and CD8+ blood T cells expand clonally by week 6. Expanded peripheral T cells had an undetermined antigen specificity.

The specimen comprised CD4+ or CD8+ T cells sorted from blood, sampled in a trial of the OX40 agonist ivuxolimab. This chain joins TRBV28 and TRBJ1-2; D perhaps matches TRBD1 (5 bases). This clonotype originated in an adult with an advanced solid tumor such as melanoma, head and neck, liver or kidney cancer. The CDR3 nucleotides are TGTGCCAGCAGTTTAGTGGACACCTCTAACTATGGCTACACCTTC. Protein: CASSLVDTSNYGYTF.